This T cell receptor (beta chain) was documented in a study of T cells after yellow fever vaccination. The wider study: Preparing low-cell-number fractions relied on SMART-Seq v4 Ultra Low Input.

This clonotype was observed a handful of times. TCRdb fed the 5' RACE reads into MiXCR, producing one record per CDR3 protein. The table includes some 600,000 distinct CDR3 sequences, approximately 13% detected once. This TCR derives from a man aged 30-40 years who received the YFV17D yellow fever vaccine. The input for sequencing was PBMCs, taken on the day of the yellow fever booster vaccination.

The CDR3 loop is CSARRLKWSYEQYF. The CDR3 nucleotides read TGCAGTGCTAGGCGGTTAAAATGGTCCTACGAGCAGTACTTC. This chain uses TRBV20-1 with TRBJ2-7; no reliable D call. The V gene lost 3 bases and the J gene lost 1 base, with 13 bases spanning the gap. CDR3 length equals 14 residues. CDR1 and CDR2 from the germline V gene are DFQATT and SNEGSKA (reference sequence).